These 23 T cell receptor beta chains were all obtained from the same sample, sequenced in a study of shared clonotypes between healthy human individuals. The protocol was immunoSEQ multiplex PCR, while the TCRdb copy is restricted to in-frame clones and leaves out a portion. The sample carries 1.6 million or so clones, roughly 96% recorded once. The specimen was naive CD4+ T cells sorted from blood. Specified subset: CD45RA+ positively selected. These receptor sequences come from a man under 40 in good health.

The V gene is TRBV6-6, the J gene TRBJ1-4; 7 bases match TRBD1. The trim removed 5 bases at V and 7 bases at J, leaving 7 bases unmatched. Per the germline V gene, CDR1 is MNHNY and CDR2 is SVGAGI (reference sequence). This CDR3 spans 14 amino acids. CDR3 DNA sequence: TGTGCCAGCAGTAAGACAGGGTCCGGTGAAAAACTGTTTTTT. Translation: CASSKTGSGEKLFF.

This chain links TRBV7-9 with TRBJ2-1; 10 bases are shared with TRBD1. The CDR3 has 14 residues. The J segment lost 8 bases and the V segment lost 1 base, leaving 2 bases of the junction unmatched. Looked up from germline, CDR1 is SEHNR and CDR2 is FQNEAQ (reference sequence). Written as DNA, the CDR3 is TGTGCCAGCAGCTTAGGACAGGGGGCCGATGAGCAGTTCTTC. Its translation: CASSLGQGADEQFF.

In regard to this clone: This sample includes further DNA sequences coding for the same CDR3. The chain joins TRBV9 to TRBJ2-2, with 9 bases aligning to TRBD1. The V segment lost 2 bases and the J segment 5 bases; nucleotides outside the gene matches: 4. Germline V gene lookup returns CDR1 SGDLS and CDR2 YYNGEE. CDR3 length: 15 residues. The CDR3 DNA reads as TGTGCCAGCAGCGTGGGGACAGGGCCTACCGGGGAGCTGTTTTTT. Encoded protein: CASSVGTGPTGELFF.

J is TRBJ2-3 and V is TRBV7-3; D is possibly TRBD1 (5 bases). The CDR3 contains 12 residues. CDR1 and CDR2 from the germline V gene are SGHTA and FQGTGA. Between the trimmed V and J ends, which lost 5 bases and 10 bases, there was a span of 13 bases. The CDR3 reads CASSAEGASQYF. The CDR3 nucleotides are TGTGCCAGCAGCGCTGAAGGGGCCTCGCAGTATTTT.

This clone occurred once. V usage is TRBV7-6 and J usage is TRBJ2-6; D gene unclear. V lost 4 bases and J 2 bases, leaving 6 bases between the germline ends. CDR1 and CDR2 from the germline V gene are SGHVS and FNYEAQ. The CDR3 extends over 14 amino acids. For the CDR3, the DNA is TGTGCCAGCAGCTCTTTAACTGGGGCCAACGTCCTGACTTTC. This sequence encodes CASSSLTGANVLTF.

With regard to this clone: Other DNA sequences in the sample encode the same CDR3. The V call is TRBV29-1, the J call TRBJ2-3, with D possibly TRBD1 on 5 matching bases. Germline lookup yields CDR1 SQVTM and CDR2 ANQGSEA. Trimming removed 3 bases from V and 2 bases from J, with 9 bases in between. This CDR3 has 13 residues. CDR3 sequence (DNA): TGCAGCGTTGAGGGGCGGCACACAGATACGCAGTATTTT. Protein product: CSVEGRHTDTQYF.

This chain's CDR3 is CASSLGPRYQPQHF. The CDR3 coding sequence is TGTGCCAGCAGCTTAGGTCCGCGTTATCAGCCCCAGCATTTT. The rearrangement uses TRBV7-9 and TRBJ1-5; D is uncertain. The V end lost 1 base, the J end lost 5 bases, and 9 bases lay between the germline ends. Germline-derived CDR1 and CDR2 are SEHNR and FQNEAQ (reference sequence). CDR3 length: 14 residues.

V and J are TRBV28 and TRBJ1-2, with TRBD1 identical over 7 bases. There are 14 residues in the CDR3. Trimming at V came to 4 bases and at J to 3 bases, leaving 5 bases not matched to a gene. Germline CDR1 and CDR2: MDHEN and SYDVKM. CDR3 DNA: TGTGCCAGCAGTTGGGGGACAGAGCACTATGGCTACACCTTC. Its protein product is CASSWGTEHYGYTF.

The V and J genes are TRBV5-4 and TRBJ1-4, with D possibly matching TRBD1 (5 bases). V was clipped by 0 bases and J by 7 bases, with 16 bases between them. In germline, CDR1 is SGHNT, CDR2 YYREEE (reference sequence). The CDR3 is 16 residues long. CDR3 nucleotides: TGTGCCAGCAGCTTGGGCCAGGGTGGGTCGGTTGAAAAACTGTTTTTT. Amino acids: CASSLGQGGSVEKLFF.

The chain employs TRBV5-1 and TRBJ2-5; no clear D. The CDR3 consists of 14 residues. Germline V CDR1 and CDR2: SGHRS, YFSETQ. With 1 base removed from V and 2 bases from J, the gap between germline ends came to 9 bases. CDR3 sequence reads: CASSLITSQETQYF. The CDR3 DNA follows: TGCGCCAGCAGCTTGATAACGTCGCAAGAGACCCAGTACTTC.

The chain joins TRBV30 to TRBJ2-7; the D gene is possibly TRBD2 (5 bases). V shed 1 base and J shed 4 bases, with 5 bases lying between them. From germline, CDR1 is GTSNPN and CDR2 SVGIG (reference sequence). The CDR3 runs to 11 residues. The CDR3 protein is CAWSAGYEQYF. The CDR3, as DNA: TGTGCCTGGAGTGCGGGGTACGAGCAGTACTTC. The entire variable domain, with the rest obtained from reference TRBV30 and TRBJ2-7, is as follows: SQTIHQWPATLVQPVGSPLSLECTVEGTSNPNLYWYRQAAGRGLQLLFYSVGIGQISSEVPQNLSASRPQDRQFILSSKKLLLSDSGFYLCAWSAGYEQYFGPGTRLTVT.

The V gene is TRBV4-3, the J gene TRBJ1-5; D unclear. Germline values: CDR1 LGHNA, CDR2 YSLEER. Trimming shortened V by 1 base and J by 6 bases, and 7 bases separated the two germline ends. This CDR3 has 13 amino acids. The CDR3 DNA follows: TGCGCCAGCAGCCAAGTAACGGGTCAGCCCCAGCATTTT. Translated, it gives CASSQVTGQPQHF.

This clone occurred once. This chain uses TRBV7-2 with TRBJ2-5; 12 bases line up with TRBD2. This CDR3 region has 16 residues. V lost 5 bases, J lost 4 bases, and 8 bases stayed unmatched. Germline CDR1 SGHTA, CDR2 FQGNSA. DNA for the CDR3: TGTGCCAGCAGCGACCGACTAGCGGGGGCGGGAGAGACCCAGTACTTC. This encodes CASSDRLAGAGETQYF.

Comments on this clone: Distinct nucleotide sequences in the sample also encode this CDR3. This rearrangement joins TRBV19 to TRBJ1-5, with D possibly matching TRBD1 (5 bases). The CDR3 is 13 residues long. Trimming shortened V by 8 bases and J by 3 bases, and 11 bases separated the two germline ends. Germline V gene lookup returns CDR1 LNHDA and CDR2 SQIVND (reference sequence). The CDR3 loop is CASGRDANQPQHF. CDR3 nucleotide sequence: TGTGCCAGTGGCAGGGATGCCAATCAGCCCCAGCATTTT.

The J gene is TRBJ2-7, the V gene TRBV7-9, with a tentative D call TRBD1 (6 bases). Germline lookup yields CDR1 SEHNR and CDR2 FQNEAQ (reference sequence). Trimming took off 5 bases at V and 4 bases at J, with 15 bases between the two ends. The CDR3 loop spans 14 amino acids. This CDR3 reads CASSPTGIRYEQYF. For the CDR3, the DNA is TGTGCCAGCAGCCCCACAGGGATTCGATACGAGCAGTACTTC.

The V and J genes are TRBV18 and TRBJ2-5, with TRBD1 as a possible D gene (6 bases). CDR1 and CDR2 (germline): KGHSH, LQKENI. The V end was cut by 6 bases, the J end by 1 base, with 21 bases between. The CDR3 contains 17 residues. CDR3 sequence (DNA): TGTGCCAGCTCGCCCCTAGGGACATCTACCGCCCAAGAGACCCAGTACTTC. Its translation is CASSPLGTSTAQETQYF.

This chain uses TRBV4-1 with TRBJ1-4, with 7 nucleotides matching TRBD1. Per germline, CDR1 MGHRA and CDR2 YSYEKL. This CDR3 has 17 residues. With 0 bases clipped from V and 5 bases from J, the junction kept 9 bases outside the gene matches. The CDR3 DNA is TGCGCCAGCAGCCAAGATTCCACAGGGGTCGTCAATGAAAAACTGTTTTTT. Translation: CASSQDSTGVVNEKLFF.

This chain joins TRBV7-2 and TRBJ2-1; 8 bases agree with TRBD2. The junction had 6 bases not matched to a gene; V was cut back by 0 bases and J by 8 bases. The CDR3 extends over 15 amino acids. In germline, CDR1 is SGHTA, CDR2 FQGNSA. CDR3 bases: TGTGCCAGCAGCTTAGCCGTCGGGAGGGGTGATGAGCAGTTCTTC. This translates into CASSLAVGRGDEQFF.

This chain connects TRBV18 to TRBJ2-7; 8 positions agree with TRBD2. CDR3 length: 15 residues. V gave up 4 bases and J gave up 4 bases; unmatched junction bases: 9. CDR1 KGHSH and CDR2 LQKENI come from the germline V gene. The CDR3 here is CASSQSGSGYYEQYF. The DNA of the CDR3 is TGTGCCAGCTCACAAAGCGGGAGTGGTTATTACGAGCAGTACTTC.

In its sample, this clone was seen once. The chain is built from TRBV27 and TRBJ2-7; tentative D call: TRBD1 (6 bases). The CDR3 contains 11 residues. The V and J ends lost 5 bases and 9 bases respectively, with 11 bases between them. Per the germline V gene, CDR1 is MNHEY and CDR2 is SMNVEV (reference sequence). The CDR3 loop reads CASSGRGPQYF. The CDR3 region has the DNA TGTGCCAGCAGTGGCAGGGGTCCGCAGTACTTC.

V usage is TRBV28 and J usage is TRBJ1-5, with D unclear. Germline values: CDR1 MDHEN, CDR2 SYDVKM. Trimming removed 4 bases from V and 7 bases from J, with 8 bases in between. CDR3 size: 12 residues. CDR3 amino acids: CASSSPFQPQHF. CDR3 nucleotides: TGTGCCAGCAGTTCACCCTTCCAGCCCCAGCATTTT.

The chain employs TRBV28 and TRBJ1-1; possible D gene TRBD1, 5 bases. This CDR3 has 13 amino acids. V lost 6 bases and J lost 4, with 12 bases in between. The germline CDR1 and CDR2 sequences are MDHEN and SYDVKM. The CDR3 protein is CASRPGGVTEAFF. In DNA form, the CDR3 reads TGTGCCAGCAGGCCGGGGGGGGTCACTGAAGCTTTCTTT.

The chain carries TRBV5-1 and TRBJ1-4, with 9 nucleotides matching TRBD1. Unmatched junction bases numbered 8, after V lost 2 bases and J lost 6 bases. The CDR3 consists of 16 residues. CDR1 and CDR2 (germline): SGHRS, YFSETQ. CDR3 in amino acids: CASSLSGTGFDEKLFF. The CDR3 DNA sequence: TGCGCCAGCAGCTTATCCGGGACAGGGTTCGATGAAAAACTGTTTTTT.